This T cell receptor beta chain derives from a study of T-cell reconstitution after alpha-beta-depleted transplantation in children. Overall study results and limits: Reports say that about two months after transplant, the alpha-beta T cells came out of several hundred graft clones that had expanded. The study traced high day-60 TCRbeta diversity in some patients to surviving recipient T cells and thymic progenitors.

This clonotype was observed at least ten times. The antigen is not known. Library preparation (for TCRbeta) was performed with unique molecular identifiers. TCRdb used MiXCR to reprocess the PCR reads, holding one entry per CDR3 protein. Of 200,000 or so distinct CDR3 sequences detected, roughly 6.3% appear once; the ten largest clones hold about 4.4%. The CDR3 runs to 12 residues. Germline CDR1 and CDR2: SQVTM and ANQGSEA. J gave up 6 bases and V 6 bases, and 5 bases lay outside the gene matches. The V gene is TRBV29-1, the J gene TRBJ2-5; 9 bases line up with TRBD1. This TCR came from a girl under three years old with combined immunodeficiency, due to receive a stem cell transplant. The sample was PBMCs, taken before TCRalphabeta/CD19-depleted stem cell transplant. Here the CDR3 DNA reads TGCAGCGTGGGACAGGGAAGGAAGACCCAGTACTTC. It yields the protein CSVGQGRKTQYF.